Presented here are 9 T cell receptor beta chains from one specimen sequenced in a study of blood T cell repertoires in COVID-19. Produced via immunoSEQ multiplex PCR; TCRdb's table is partial and in-frame only. The data contain 150,000 or so clones, about four fifths of them singletons. Input material: peripheral blood. These receptors all come from a man in his sixties with acute or convalescent COVID-19.

The rearrangement joins TRBV9 to TRBJ2-5, with D maybe TRBD2 (6 bases). V was clipped by 2 bases and J by 5 bases, with 10 bases between them. CDR3 length: 13 amino acids. Germline loops: CDR1 SGDLS, CDR2 YYNGEE. For the CDR3, the DNA is TGTGCCAGCAGCGTCCGGAGCGGGGAGACCCAGTACTTC. This gives the protein CASSVRSGETQYF.

DNA of the CDR3: TGTGCCAGCAGTCCCATGGCAGGGAGCACAGATACGCAGTATTTT. This codes for CASSPMAGSTDTQYF. The chain uses TRBV6-4 and TRBJ2-3; possibly TRBD1 for D (5 bases). The CDR3 totals 15 residues. Germline V lookup: CDR1 MRHNA, CDR2 SNTAGT. V was trimmed by 5 bases and J by 0 bases, leaving 12 bases between them.

This rearrangement joins TRBV28 to TRBJ2-7; perhaps TRBD1 as D (5 bases). The ends were cut back, 1 base at V and 3 bases at J, with 10 bases in the middle. The CDR3 totals 14 residues. Per germline, CDR1 MDHEN and CDR2 SYDVKM. The CDR3 here is CASSLYGQNYEQYF. The CDR3 DNA reads as TGTGCCAGCAGTTTATATGGACAAAACTACGAGCAGTACTTC.

Of note for this clone: The same CDR3 also results from other DNA sequences found in this sample. The chain couples TRBV18 to TRBJ1-5; D is perhaps TRBD1 (6 bases). The CDR3 has 14 residues. Trimming removed 3 bases from V and 5 bases from J, with 11 bases in between. In germline, CDR1 is KGHSH, CDR2 LQKENI. The CDR3 DNA follows: TGTGCCAGCTCACCCGGACAGTTTGATCAGCCCCAGCATTTT. This gives the protein CASSPGQFDQPQHF.

The CDR3 here is CASSPGTGVNEQYF. The CDR3 DNA sequence: TGTGCCAGCAGCCCCGGGACAGGGGTAAACGAGCAGTACTTC. V gene TRBV7-3 combines with J gene TRBJ2-7; TRBD1 aligns across 10 bases. CDR1 is SGHTA, CDR2 FQGTGA, per germline. V lost 5 bases and J lost 5; bases outside the gene matches: 6. The CDR3 is 14 amino acids.

Only one count was recorded for this clone. The chain couples TRBV9 to TRBJ1-4; maybe TRBD1 (6 bases). CDR3 length equals 15 residues. Germline CDR1 SGDLS, CDR2 YYNGEE. Trimming cost V 4 bases and J 4 bases, with 14 bases left between them. CDR3 protein: CASSLSGQYNEKLFF. The CDR3 bases are TGTGCCAGCAGCCTAAGTGGACAGTATAATGAAAAACTGTTTTTT.

This clone was observed a few times. The gene calls are TRBV9 and TRBJ2-6, with D unresolved. Trimming took 0 bases from V and 4 from J, leaving 8 bases between them. CDR1 is SGDLS, CDR2 YYNGEE, per germline. The CDR3 contains 15 residues. The CDR3 region is CASSVGSGGANVLTF. CDR3 nucleotides: TGTGCCAGCAGCGTAGGGAGTGGAGGGGCCAACGTCCTGACTTTC.

J is TRBJ1-2 and V is TRBV6-5; TRBD1 aligns across 8 bases. Germline trimming cut 2 bases from V and 3 bases from J; bases unmatched to any gene: 8. Looked up from germline, CDR1 is MNHEY and CDR2 is SVGAGI. This CDR3 region has 16 residues. The CDR3 coding sequence is TGTGCCAGCAGTTACACCTCCGGACAGGGCCACTATGGCTACACCTTC. Translated, it gives CASSYTSGQGHYGYTF.

The chain combines TRBV4-2 with TRBJ2-1; TRBD1 might be the D (5 bases). The V gene lost 1 base and the J gene lost 6 bases, with 10 bases spanning the gap. Germline V lookup: CDR1 LGHNA, CDR2 YNFKEQ. The CDR3 sequence is 14 residues long. CDR3 nucleotide sequence: TGTGCCAGCAGCCAAGGGAGACAGACCAATGAGCAGTTCTTC. Protein sequence: CASSQGRQTNEQFF.